Described below is a single TCR beta chain sequence and its context. Its antigen is not known. J was trimmed by 4 bases and V by 4 bases; bases with no gene match: 7. Germline CDR1 and CDR2: SGHTA and FQGNSA. The CDR3 runs 15 residues. The assay was immunoSEQ multiplex PCR, and TCRdb's table has in-frame clones only and misses some. The data show 250,000 to 350,000 clones, with 70% to 90% seen just once and around 0.91% held by the top ten. The validation cohort, a group of some 120 subjects, included the donors and was separate from the roughly 670-subject first cohort. This specimen belongs to a study of cytomegalovirus exposure and HLA in healthy donors. Study findings and constraints: Cytomegalovirus-associated TCR beta chains were listed, numbering roughly 150.

The sequence came from a man aged 30 to 39 in good health and CMV-seronegative. The sample taken for sequencing was PBMCs. The chain has TRBV7-2 and TRBJ2-1, with TRBD1 matching over 7 bases. The CDR3 sequence is CASSSGTEIYNEQFF. Written as DNA, the CDR3 is TGTGCCAGCAGCTCCGGGACAGAGATTTACAATGAGCAGTTCTTC.